Following are 20 T cell receptor beta chains from one sample sequenced in a study of cytomegalovirus exposure and HLA in healthy donors. The PCR employed 60 Vbeta primers together with 13 Jbeta primers. Clones were read by immunoSEQ multiplex PCR, and TCRdb kept only the in-frame ones, dropping some. The repertoire holds 200,000 or so clones, with 82% as singletons. The source material was PBMCs. These receptors were collected from a woman in her 50s in good health and CMV-seropositive.

This clone came up a few times. The gene calls are TRBV5-8 and TRBJ1-1, with D possibly matching TRBD1 (5 bases). Trimming shortened V by 0 bases and J by 4 bases, and 19 bases separated the two germline ends. CDR1 and CDR2 (germline): SGHTS, YDEGEE. The CDR3 is 17 residues long. This CDR3 reads CASSLAREAVMSTEAFF. In DNA, the CDR3 is TGTGCCAGCAGCTTGGCCAGGGAGGCCGTCATGAGCACTGAAGCTTTCTTT.

The rearrangement joins TRBV5-6 to TRBJ2-1; 7 positions agree with TRBD2. CDR3 length: 17 amino acids. Trimming took 7 bases from V and 4 from J; bases not matched to a gene: 17. Germline lookup yields CDR1 SGHDT and CDR2 YYEEEE. This CDR3 reads CASRRRVGEGGYNEQFF. The CDR3 bases are TGTGCCAGCCGACGACGGGTGGGGGAGGGAGGATACAATGAGCAGTTCTTC.

The genes are TRBV7-3 and TRBJ2-2; D possibly corresponds to TRBD1 (5 bases). The CDR3 contains 15 residues. V lost 2 bases to trimming and J lost 3 bases, with 10 bases between them. The germline gives CDR1 SGHTA, CDR2 FQGTGA. The CDR3 loop reads CASSLQGTDTGELFF. CDR3 nucleotide sequence: TGTGCCAGCAGCTTACAGGGAACGGACACCGGGGAGCTGTTTTTT.

This chain links TRBV19 with TRBJ2-2; possible D gene TRBD1, 5 bases. CDR1 LNHDA and CDR2 SQIVND come from the germline V gene (reference sequence). This CDR3 spans 15 amino acids. V was pared by 1 base and J by 6 bases, with 12 bases between. The CDR3 sequence: CASSIVFRAPGELFF. CDR3 DNA sequence: TGTGCCAGTAGTATAGTTTTCAGGGCCCCCGGGGAGCTGTTTTTT.

The J gene is TRBJ2-3, the V gene TRBV2; D gene uncertain. The germline V gene encodes CDR1 SNHLY and CDR2 FYNNEI. Trimming cost V 7 bases and J 6 bases, with 11 bases left between them. CDR3 length: 12 residues. CDR3 sequence: CASTSVGDTQYF. CDR3 in DNA: TGTGCCAGCACATCGGTCGGGGATACGCAGTATTTT.

The chain recombines TRBV28 with TRBJ2-5; D perhaps matches TRBD1 (6 bases). Germline V gives CDR1 MDHEN, CDR2 SYDVKM. This CDR3 has 15 amino acids. V was clipped by 3 bases and J by 7 bases, with 18 bases between them. The CDR3 nucleotides are TGTGCCAGCAGTTTGACAGGTGGGACCCGGGGGACCCAGTACTTC. Translating gives CASSLTGGTRGTQYF.

This chain connects TRBV7-9 to TRBJ2-7; 8 bases line up with TRBD1. CDR1 is SEHNR and CDR2 is FQNEAQ in the germline V gene (reference sequence). With V trimmed by 5 bases and J by 2 bases, 8 bases remained unmatched. The length of the CDR3 is 15 residues. The CDR3 reads CASSEDRVGTYEQYF. CDR3 DNA sequence: TGTGCCAGCAGCGAGGACAGGGTGGGAACCTACGAGCAGTACTTC. The variable domain in full, completed from reference TRBV7-9 and TRBJ2-7, reads DTGVSQNPRHKITKRGQNVTFRCDPISEHNRLYWYRQTLGQGPEFLTYFQNEAQLEKSRLLSDRFSAERPKGSFSTLEIQRTEQGDSAMYLCASSEDRVGTYEQYFGPGTRLTVT.

This clone was detected once. The chain links TRBV19 to TRBJ2-3, with a weak D call TRBD2 (6 bases). V was clipped by 5 bases and J by 2 bases, with 14 bases between them. The CDR3 length is 15 residues. Germline V lookup: CDR1 LNHDA, CDR2 SQIVND (reference sequence). CDR3 region: CASSPGTLNTDTQYF. CDR3 bases: TGTGCCAGTAGTCCCGGGACTTTGAACACAGATACGCAGTATTTT.

In its sample, this clone was seen once. J is TRBJ1-1 and V is TRBV28; D ambiguous. Trimming removed 6 bases at V and 0 bases at J, with 11 bases between. The CDR3 covers 14 residues. In germline, CDR1 is MDHEN, CDR2 SYDVKM. The DNA for the CDR3 is TGTGCCAGCAGCAACTTCGCAATGAACACTGAAGCTTTCTTT. Its protein product is CASSNFAMNTEAFF.

This clone was counted a few times. The gene calls are TRBV4-3 and TRBJ1-1; unclear D gene. From germline, CDR1 is LGHNA and CDR2 YSLEER. The CDR3 loop spans 14 amino acids. V lost 1 base and J 4 bases, leaving 10 bases between the germline ends. The DNA of the CDR3 is TGCGCCAGCAGCCAAGCGCCTACGGGCACTGAAGCTTTCTTT. This codes for CASSQAPTGTEAFF.

The chain joins TRBV1 to TRBJ2-5; TRBD2, the D gene given by the table, was not confirmed from the DNA. TRBV1 is tagged as a pseudogene. This CDR3 is built from 16 residues. The CDR3 loop reads CTSSPPGTSVQETQYF. The CDR3 DNA is TGCACCAGCAGCCCCCCCGGGACTAGCGTACAAGAGACCCAGTACTTC.

The CDR3 DNA follows: TGTGCCAGCAGCTTAGCGTCGGCAGGGGCGAACACCATATATTTT. This encodes CASSLASAGANTIYF. The chain combines TRBV7-8 with TRBJ1-3, with a weak D call TRBD1 (6 bases). The CDR3 is made up of 15 amino acids. In germline, CDR1 is SGHVS, CDR2 FQNEAQ. With 0 bases removed from V and 7 bases from J, the gap between germline ends came to 13 bases.

The V and J genes are TRBV7-8 and TRBJ1-5, with a weak D call TRBD1 (6 bases). This CDR3 is 16 amino acids long. Trimming took off 4 bases at V and 9 bases at J, with 22 bases between the two ends. Germline-derived CDR1 and CDR2 are SGHVS and FQNEAQ. The DNA of the CDR3 is TGTGCCAGCAGCTCCGCGGGAGGGGGGGCGGAGTGGCCCCAGCATTTT. As protein: CASSSAGGGAEWPQHF.

The V and J genes are TRBV18 and TRBJ2-7; D might be TRBD2 (5 bases). Trimming stripped 2 bases from V and 1 base from J, with 9 bases between. CDR1 is KGHSH, CDR2 LQKENI, per germline. The CDR3 extends over 14 amino acids. CDR3 loop: CASSPVGVSYEQYF. In DNA form, the CDR3 reads TGTGCCAGCTCACCAGTCGGGGTTTCCTACGAGCAGTACTTC.

CDR3 loop: CASMETAGYGYTF. As DNA, the CDR3 is TGTGCCAGCATGGAGACAGCGGGTTATGGCTACACCTTC. The chain has TRBV2 and TRBJ1-2, with a possible D match to TRBD1 (5 bases). CDR1 and CDR2 from the germline V gene are SNHLY and FYNNEI. The CDR3 covers 13 residues. Trimming left V 7 bases short and J 5 bases short, with 14 bases between.

This chain joins TRBV19 and TRBJ2-3, with 9 bases that match TRBD2. This CDR3 is built from 15 residues. CDR1 LNHDA and CDR2 SQIVND come from the germline V gene (reference sequence). The trim removed 4 bases at V and 7 bases at J, leaving 9 bases unmatched. CDR3 nucleotide sequence: TGTGCCAGTAGTAATTTAGCGGGAGACCGAAATACGCAGTATTTT. This gives the protein CASSNLAGDRNTQYF.

The chain employs TRBV9 and TRBJ1-6; perhaps TRBD1 as D (6 bases). The CDR3 consists of 15 residues. With 4 bases removed from V and 4 bases from J, the gap between germline ends came to 12 bases. CDR1 is SGDLS, CDR2 YYNGEE, per germline. The CDR3 bases are TGTGCCAGCAGCCTTCTAGGACAGTATAATTCACCCCTCCACTTT. Translating gives CASSLLGQYNSPLHF.

The genes are TRBV7-8 and TRBJ2-6; 9 nucleotides align to TRBD1. This CDR3 contains 16 residues. Losses at the gene ends were 3 bases for V and 2 bases for J; bases not matched to a gene: 2. Germline V gene lookup returns CDR1 SGHVS and CDR2 FQNEAQ. This chain's CDR3 is CASSFDRGTGANVLTF. DNA of the CDR3: TGTGCCAGCAGCTTTGACAGGGGGACTGGGGCCAACGTCCTGACTTTC.

The chain recombines TRBV27 with TRBJ1-5, with 8 bases that match TRBD1. Germline-derived CDR1 and CDR2 are MNHEY and SMNVEV (reference sequence). Trimming cost V 5 bases and J 4 bases; bases outside gene matches: 1. The CDR3 totals 13 residues. CDR3 amino acids: CASSRDRNQPQHF. In nucleotides, the CDR3 is TGTGCCAGCAGTAGGGACAGGAATCAGCCCCAGCATTTT.

The chain uses TRBV28 and TRBJ2-7, with D tentatively TRBD1 (6 bases). The V end was cut by 5 bases, the J end by 3 bases, with 11 bases between. This CDR3 comprises 13 residues. Per the germline V gene, CDR1 is MDHEN and CDR2 is SYDVKM. CDR3: CASSLTGFYEQYF. For the CDR3, the DNA is TGTGCCAGCAGTCTCACAGGGTTCTACGAGCAGTACTTC.